This T cell receptor beta chain was identified during a study of OX40 agonist ivuxolimab in advanced cancers. With regard to this clone: Its cognate antigen is unknown.

Overall study findings and caveats: Low normalized T-cell clonal expansion also characterized some of the nonresponders. The antigen specificity of the peripheral T cells (those that were expanded) was not determined. Clonal expansion by week 6 occurred in CD4+ and CD8+ blood T cells (at 0.1 to 3.0 mg/kg).

The data were produced by immunoSEQ multiplex PCR, yet TCRdb's version contains in-frame clones alone and is incomplete. Among about 89,000 clones listed, roughly 90% were seen once. This TCR was sampled from an adult with an advanced solid tumor such as melanoma, head and neck, liver or kidney cancer. The sample consisted of CD4+ or CD8+ T cells sorted from blood, taken in a trial of the OX40 agonist ivuxolimab.

CDR3 region: CASSPPGQPNNEQFF. For the CDR3, the DNA is TGTGCCAGCTCACCACCGGGACAGCCTAACAATGAGCAGTTCTTC. The genes are TRBV18 and TRBJ2-1; 7 bases map to TRBD1. Germline values: CDR1 KGHSH, CDR2 LQKENI. This CDR3 has 15 residues. The J segment lost 5 bases and the V segment lost 0 bases, leaving 4 bases of the junction unmatched. Using reference TRBV18 and TRBJ2-1 for the parts outside the CDR3, the full variable domain is NAGVMQNPRHLVRRRGQEARLRCSPMKGHSHVYWYRQLPEEGLKFMVYLQKENIIDESGMPKERFSAEFPKEGPSILRIQQVVRGDSAAYFCASSPPGQPNNEQFFGPGTRLTVL.